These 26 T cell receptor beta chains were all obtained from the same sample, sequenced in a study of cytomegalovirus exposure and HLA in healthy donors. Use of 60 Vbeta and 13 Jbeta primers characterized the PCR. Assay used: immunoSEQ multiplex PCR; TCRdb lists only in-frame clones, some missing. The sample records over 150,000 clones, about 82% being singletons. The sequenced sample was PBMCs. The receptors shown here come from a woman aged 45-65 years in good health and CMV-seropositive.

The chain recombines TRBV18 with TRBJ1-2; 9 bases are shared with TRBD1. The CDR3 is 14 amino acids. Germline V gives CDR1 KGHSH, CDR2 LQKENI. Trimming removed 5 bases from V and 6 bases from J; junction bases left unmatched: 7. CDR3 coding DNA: TGTGCCAGCTCATTCCGGGACAGGGCCCATGGCTACACCTTC. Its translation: CASSFRDRAHGYTF.

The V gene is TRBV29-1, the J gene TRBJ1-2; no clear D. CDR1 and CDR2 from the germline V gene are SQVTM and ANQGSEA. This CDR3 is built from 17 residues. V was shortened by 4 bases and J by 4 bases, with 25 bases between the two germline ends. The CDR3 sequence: CSVVPRGGRKEGYGYTF. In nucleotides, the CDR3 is TGCAGCGTTGTCCCCCGGGGAGGGAGGAAAGAGGGCTATGGCTACACCTTC.

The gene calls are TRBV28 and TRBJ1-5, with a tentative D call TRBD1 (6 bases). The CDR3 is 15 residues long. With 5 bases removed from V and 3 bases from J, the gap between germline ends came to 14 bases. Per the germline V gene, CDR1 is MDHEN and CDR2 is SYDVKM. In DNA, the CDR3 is TGTGCCAGCAGTCACCACAGGGATTACAATCAGCCCCAGCATTTT. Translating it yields CASSHHRDYNQPQHF.

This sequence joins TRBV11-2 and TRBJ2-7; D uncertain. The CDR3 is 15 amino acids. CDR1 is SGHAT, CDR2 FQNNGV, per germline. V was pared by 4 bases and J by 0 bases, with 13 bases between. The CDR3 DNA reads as TGTGCCAGCAGCTCCGCCGGCCGGAGCTCCTACGAGCAGTACTTC. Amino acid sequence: CASSSAGRSSYEQYF.

The CDR3 DNA reads TGTGCCAGCAGCTTGGGACTAGTCCCCCACAATGAGCAGTTCTTC. It yields the protein CASSLGLVPHNEQFF. The chain employs TRBV7-3 and TRBJ2-1, with 8 bases fitting TRBD2. The V gene end was trimmed by 3 bases and the J gene end by 5 bases; junction bases not matched to a gene: 6. Germline CDR1 and CDR2: SGHTA and FQGTGA. The CDR3 loop spans 15 amino acids. The whole variable domain, remainder taken from reference TRBV7-3 and TRBJ2-1, is GAGVSQTPSNKVTEKGKYVELRCDPISGHTALYWYRQSLGQGPEFLIYFQGTGAADDSGLPNDRFFAVRPEGSVSTLKIQRTERGDSAVYLCASSLGLVPHNEQFFGPGTRLTVL.

The CDR3: CASSDSSVANYGYTF. The CDR3 DNA reads TGTGCCAGCAGTGACTCTAGCGTTGCTAACTATGGCTACACCTTC. The chain combines TRBV6-4 with TRBJ1-2; D not certain. Germline CDR1 MRHNA, CDR2 SNTAGT. The CDR3 length is 15 residues. V was trimmed by 0 bases and J by 0 bases, leaving 8 bases between them.

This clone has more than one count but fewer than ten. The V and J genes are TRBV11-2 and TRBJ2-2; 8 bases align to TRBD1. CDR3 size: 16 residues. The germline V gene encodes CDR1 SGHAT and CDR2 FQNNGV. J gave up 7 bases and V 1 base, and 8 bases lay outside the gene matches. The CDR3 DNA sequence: TGTGCCAGCAGCTTAGCTTCAGGGGGCGCGTTCGGGGAGCTGTTTTTT. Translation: CASSLASGGAFGELFF.

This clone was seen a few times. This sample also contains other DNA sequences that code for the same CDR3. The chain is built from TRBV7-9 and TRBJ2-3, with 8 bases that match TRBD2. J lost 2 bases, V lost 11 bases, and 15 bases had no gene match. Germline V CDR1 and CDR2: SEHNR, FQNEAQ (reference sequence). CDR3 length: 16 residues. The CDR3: CAREDISGIDTDTQYF. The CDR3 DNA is TGTGCCCGCGAGGACATTAGCGGGATTGACACAGATACGCAGTATTTT.

CDR3 in amino acids: CASSPGTSGSSNEQYF. The CDR3 DNA sequence: TGCGCCAGCAGCCCCGGGACTAGCGGGAGCTCTAACGAGCAGTACTTC. The chain joins TRBV5-1 to TRBJ2-7; 14 bases agree with TRBD2. Germline assignment: CDR1 SGHRS and CDR2 YFSETQ. This CDR3 region has 16 residues. Trimming removed 4 bases from V and 5 bases from J; junction bases left unmatched: 8.

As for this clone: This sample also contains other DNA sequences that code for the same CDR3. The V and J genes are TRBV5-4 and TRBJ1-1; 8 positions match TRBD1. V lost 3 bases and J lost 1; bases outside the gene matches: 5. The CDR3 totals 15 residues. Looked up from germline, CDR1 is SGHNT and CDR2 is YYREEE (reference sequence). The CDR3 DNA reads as TGTGCCAGCAGCTCCGGACAGGGATGGAACACTGAAGCTTTCTTT. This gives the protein CASSSGQGWNTEAFF.

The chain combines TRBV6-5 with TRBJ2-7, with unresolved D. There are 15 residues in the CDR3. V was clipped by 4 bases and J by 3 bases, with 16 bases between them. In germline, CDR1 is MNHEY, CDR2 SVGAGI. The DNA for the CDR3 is TGTGCCAGCAGTTCACCAACCGGAGTGAGCTACGAGCAGTACTTC. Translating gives CASSSPTGVSYEQYF.

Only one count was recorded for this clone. CDR3 nucleotide sequence: TGTGCCAGCAGCCTAAACCGGTATGGCTACACCTTC. It codes for CASSLNRYGYTF. The chain combines TRBV28 with TRBJ1-2; unclear D gene. The CDR3 has 12 residues. The V end was cut by 6 bases, the J end by 5 bases, with 10 bases between. CDR1 and CDR2 from the germline V gene are MDHEN and SYDVKM.

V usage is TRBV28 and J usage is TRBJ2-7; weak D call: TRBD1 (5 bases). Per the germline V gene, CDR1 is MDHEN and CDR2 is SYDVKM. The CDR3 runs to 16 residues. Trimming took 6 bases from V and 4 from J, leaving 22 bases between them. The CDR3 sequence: CASRPAPGAPRYEQYF. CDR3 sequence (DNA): TGTGCCAGCAGGCCCGCCCCTGGGGCGCCCCGGTACGAGCAGTACTTC.

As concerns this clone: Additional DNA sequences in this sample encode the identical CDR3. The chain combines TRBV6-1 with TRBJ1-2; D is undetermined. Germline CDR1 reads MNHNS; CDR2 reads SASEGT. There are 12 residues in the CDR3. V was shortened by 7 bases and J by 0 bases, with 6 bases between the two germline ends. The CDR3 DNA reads TGTGCCAGCACCCTAGCTAACTATGGCTACACCTTC. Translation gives CASTLANYGYTF.

The CDR3 reads CASSDRRGNQPQHF. CDR3 nucleotide sequence: TGTGCCAGTAGTGACAGGAGAGGCAATCAGCCCCAGCATTTT. The rearrangement joins TRBV19 to TRBJ1-5, with a weak D call TRBD1 (6 bases). Germline V lookup: CDR1 LNHDA, CDR2 SQIVND (reference sequence). The CDR3 is made up of 14 amino acids. The V end was cut by 5 bases, the J end by 2 bases, with 10 bases between.

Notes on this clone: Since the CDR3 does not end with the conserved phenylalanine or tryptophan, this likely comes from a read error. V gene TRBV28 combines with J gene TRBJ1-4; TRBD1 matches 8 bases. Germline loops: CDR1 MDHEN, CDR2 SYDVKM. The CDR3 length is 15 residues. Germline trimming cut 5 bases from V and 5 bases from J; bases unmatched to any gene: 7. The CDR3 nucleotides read TGTGCCAGCAGTCCAGGGGGACAGGAAAATGAAAAACTGTTTTGT. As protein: CASSPGGQENEKLFC.

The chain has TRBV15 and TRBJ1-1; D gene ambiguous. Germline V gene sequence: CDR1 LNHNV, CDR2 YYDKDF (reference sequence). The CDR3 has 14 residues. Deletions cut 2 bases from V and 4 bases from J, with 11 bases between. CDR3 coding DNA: TGTGCCACCAGCAGAACCCACAGAGCCACTGAAGCTTTCTTT. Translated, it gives CATSRTHRATEAFF. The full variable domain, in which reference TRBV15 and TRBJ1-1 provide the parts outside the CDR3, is DAMVIQNPRYQVTQFGKPVTLSCSQTLNHNVMYWYQQKSSQAPKLLFHYYDKDFNNEADTPDNFQSRRPNTSFCFLDIRSPGLGDTAMYLCATSRTHRATEAFFGQGTRLTVV.

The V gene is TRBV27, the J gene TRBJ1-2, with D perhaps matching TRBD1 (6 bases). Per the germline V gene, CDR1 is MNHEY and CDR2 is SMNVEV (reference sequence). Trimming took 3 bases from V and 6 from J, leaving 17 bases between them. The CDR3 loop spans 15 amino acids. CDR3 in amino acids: CASSLGAWVEDGYTF. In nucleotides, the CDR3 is TGTGCCAGCAGTTTGGGGGCGTGGGTAGAAGATGGCTACACCTTC.

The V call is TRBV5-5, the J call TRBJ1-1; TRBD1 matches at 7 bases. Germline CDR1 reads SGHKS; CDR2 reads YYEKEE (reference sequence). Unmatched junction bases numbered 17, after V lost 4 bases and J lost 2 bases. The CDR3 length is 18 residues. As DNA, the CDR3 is TGTGCCAGCAGCCTACGAACCACCAGGGGGGCTTTAAACACTGAAGCTTTCTTT. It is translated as CASSLRTTRGALNTEAFF. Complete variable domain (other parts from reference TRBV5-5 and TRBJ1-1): DAGVTQSPTHLIKTRGQQVTLRCSPISGHKSVSWYQQVLGQGPQFIFQYYEKEERGRGNFPDRFSARQFPNYSSELNVNALLLGDSALYLCASSLRTTRGALNTEAFFGQGTRLTVV.

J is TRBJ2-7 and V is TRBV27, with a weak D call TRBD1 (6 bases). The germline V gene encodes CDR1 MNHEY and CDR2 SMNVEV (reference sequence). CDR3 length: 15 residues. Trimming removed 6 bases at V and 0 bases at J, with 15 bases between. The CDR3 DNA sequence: TGTGCCAGCAGCCCGGACAGTTTGAGCTCCTACGAGCAGTACTTC. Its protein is CASSPDSLSSYEQYF.

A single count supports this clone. CDR3 sequence reads: CASSPRPGQIHEQYF. CDR3 nucleotides: TGTGCCAGCAGTCCTCGACCGGGACAAATCCACGAGCAGTACTTC. V gene TRBV27 combines with J gene TRBJ2-7; tentatively, D is TRBD1 (6 bases). V was clipped by 5 bases and J by 5 bases, with 19 bases between them. Germline V lookup: CDR1 MNHEY, CDR2 SMNVEV (reference sequence). The CDR3 sequence is 15 residues long.

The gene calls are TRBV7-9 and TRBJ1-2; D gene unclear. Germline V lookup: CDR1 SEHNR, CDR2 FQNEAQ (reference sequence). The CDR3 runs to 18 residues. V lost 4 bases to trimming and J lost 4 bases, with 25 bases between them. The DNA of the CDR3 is TGTGCCAGCAGCTCTAAAACCACTCCGAGGGCCCCTGGCTATGGCTACACCTTC. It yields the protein CASSSKTTPRAPGYGYTF.

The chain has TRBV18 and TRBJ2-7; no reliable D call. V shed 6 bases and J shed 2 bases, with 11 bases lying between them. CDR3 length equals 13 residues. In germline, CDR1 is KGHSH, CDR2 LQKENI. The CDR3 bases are TGTGCCAGCTCCCTCACAGTTGCCTACGAGCAGTACTTC. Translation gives CASSLTVAYEQYF.

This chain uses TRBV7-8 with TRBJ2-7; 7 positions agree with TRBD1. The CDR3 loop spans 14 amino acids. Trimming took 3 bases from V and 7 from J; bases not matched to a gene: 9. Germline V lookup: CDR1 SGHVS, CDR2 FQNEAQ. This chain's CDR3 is CASSFRDRPLEQYF. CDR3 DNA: TGTGCCAGCAGCTTCCGGGACAGACCCCTGGAGCAGTACTTC.

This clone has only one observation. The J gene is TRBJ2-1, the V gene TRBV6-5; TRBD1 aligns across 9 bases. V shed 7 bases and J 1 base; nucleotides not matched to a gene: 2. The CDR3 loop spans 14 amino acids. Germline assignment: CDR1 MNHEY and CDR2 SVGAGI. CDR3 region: CASKDRGSYNEQFF. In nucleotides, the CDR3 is TGTGCCAGCAAGGACAGGGGTTCCTACAATGAGCAGTTCTTC.

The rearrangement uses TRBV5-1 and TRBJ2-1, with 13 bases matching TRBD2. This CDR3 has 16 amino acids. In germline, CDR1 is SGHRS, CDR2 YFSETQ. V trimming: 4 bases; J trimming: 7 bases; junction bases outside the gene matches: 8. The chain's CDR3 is CASSLRTSGGENEQFF. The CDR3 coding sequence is TGCGCCAGCAGCCTGCGGACTAGCGGGGGCGAAAATGAGCAGTTCTTC.